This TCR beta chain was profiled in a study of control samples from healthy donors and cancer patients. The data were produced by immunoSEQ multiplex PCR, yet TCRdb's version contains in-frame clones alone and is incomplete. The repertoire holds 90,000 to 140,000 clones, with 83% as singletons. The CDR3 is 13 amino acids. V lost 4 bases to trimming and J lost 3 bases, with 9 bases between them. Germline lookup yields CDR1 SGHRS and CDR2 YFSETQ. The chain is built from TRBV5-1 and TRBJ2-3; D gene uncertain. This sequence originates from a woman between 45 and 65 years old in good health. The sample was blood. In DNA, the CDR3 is TGCGCCAGCAGCCCTGGAAGGACAGATACGCAGTATTTT. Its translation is CASSPGRTDTQYF.